Shown below are 29 T cell receptor beta chains from a single sample sequenced in a study of cytomegalovirus exposure and HLA in healthy donors. The PCR had 60 Vbeta and 13 Jbeta primers. Assay used: immunoSEQ multiplex PCR; TCRdb lists only in-frame clones, some missing. The sample gives under 40,000 clones, roughly 78% of which show up once; around 6% is in the top ten. The specimen sequenced was PBMCs. The receptors stem from a male donor in good health and CMV-seronegative.

The chain carries TRBV13 and TRBJ2-7; TRBD2 matches at 7 bases. Germline loops: CDR1 PRHDT, CDR2 FYEKMQ (reference sequence). This CDR3 is 14 amino acids long. Germline trimming cut 4 bases from V and 1 base from J; bases unmatched to any gene: 4. Here the CDR3 reads CASSSGTNSYEQYF. The DNA of the CDR3 is TGTGCCAGCAGCTCCGGGACTAATTCCTACGAGCAGTACTTC.

CDR3: CASSEYSRGETQYF. For the CDR3, the DNA is TGTGCCAGCAGTGAATATTCCAGAGGGGAGACCCAGTACTTC. The chain carries TRBV25-1 and TRBJ2-5; D possibly corresponds to TRBD2 (5 bases). There are 14 residues in the CDR3. The V gene's germline CDR1 is MGHDK and CDR2 SYGVNS. Trimming pared 0 bases from V and 5 bases from J, leaving 10 bases between.

The CDR3 region has the DNA TGTGCCAGTAAGACAGGGAACTATGGCTACACCTTC. Translating it yields CASKTGNYGYTF. The rearrangement links TRBV27 to TRBJ1-2, with 7 bases lining up with TRBD1. V gave up 9 bases and J gave up 2 bases; unmatched junction bases: 3. The CDR3 loop spans 12 amino acids. Germline V gene sequence: CDR1 MNHEY, CDR2 SMNVEV (reference sequence).

This sequence joins TRBV9 and TRBJ2-3; 11 bases align to TRBD2. This CDR3 contains 15 residues. The germline gives CDR1 SGDLS, CDR2 YYNGEE. V trimming: 4 bases; J trimming: 9 bases; junction bases outside the gene matches: 10. The CDR3 loop is CASSFSGRAGGTQYF. CDR3 bases: TGTGCCAGCAGCTTTAGCGGGAGGGCCGGAGGGACGCAGTATTTT.

The genes are TRBV7-9 and TRBJ2-5; TRBD2 agrees at 10 bases. V was pared by 1 base and J by 1 base, with 0 bases of the junction left unmatched. Germline lookup yields CDR1 SEHNR and CDR2 FQNEAQ (reference sequence). This CDR3 has 15 residues. As DNA, the CDR3 is TGTGCCAGCAGCTTAGGGACTAGCGGCCAAGAGACCCAGTACTTC. Its protein product is CASSLGTSGQETQYF.

V gene TRBV18 combines with J gene TRBJ2-4; 13 nucleotides agree with TRBD2. Per the germline V gene, CDR1 is KGHSH and CDR2 is LQKENI. CDR3 length equals 16 residues. After removal of 3 bases from V and 4 bases from J, the junction contained 3 bases not matched to a gene. The CDR3 sequence is CASSPRLAGGKNIQYF. In DNA, the CDR3 is TGTGCCAGCTCACCGCGACTAGCGGGAGGAAAAAACATTCAGTACTTC.

The chain is built from TRBV28 and TRBJ1-2; 8 bases match TRBD1. CDR1 and CDR2 (germline): MDHEN, SYDVKM. The V and J ends lost 6 bases and 4 bases, in that order; junction bases with no gene match: 7. This CDR3 spans 14 amino acids. The CDR3 DNA is TGTGCCAGCAGCGCCGGGACAGGAACCTATGGCTACACCTTC. This sequence encodes CASSAGTGTYGYTF.

The chain links TRBV29-1 to TRBJ1-2, with 7 bases that match TRBD1. Germline CDR1 reads SQVTM; CDR2 reads ANQGSEA. V shed 5 bases and J 8 bases; nucleotides not matched to a gene: 8. The CDR3 extends over 12 amino acids. DNA of the CDR3: TGCAGCGTTTCGGGACAGTTCCCCGGCTACACCTTC. Amino acid sequence: CSVSGQFPGYTF.

V usage is TRBV4-1 and J usage is TRBJ1-2; D is unresolved. Looked up from germline, CDR1 is MGHRA and CDR2 is YSYEKL. The CDR3 length is 18 residues. V gave up 1 base and J gave up 0 bases, with 18 bases separating them. This CDR3 is CASSQGVRGGRANYGYTF. CDR3 coding DNA: TGCGCCAGCAGCCAAGGGGTCCGGGGAGGGCGAGCTAACTATGGCTACACCTTC.

The J gene is TRBJ2-1, the V gene TRBV14, with 7 bases lining up with TRBD1. The length of the CDR3 is 15 residues. Germline-derived CDR1 and CDR2 are SGHDN and FVKESK. J gave up 2 bases and V 4 bases, and 5 bases lay outside the gene matches. The DNA for the CDR3 is TGTGCCAGCAGCCGGGACAGAGAACCCTACAATGAGCAGTTCTTC. It codes for CASSRDREPYNEQFF.

V is TRBV5-6 and J is TRBJ1-1, with a possible D match to TRBD1 (5 bases). CDR3 size: 13 residues. V was shortened by 1 base and J by 4 bases, with 8 bases between the two germline ends. Germline CDR1 SGHDT, CDR2 YYEEEE. The DNA for the CDR3 is TGTGCCAGCAGCTTGAGGCAGGGCACTGAAGCTTTCTTT. Amino acids: CASSLRQGTEAFF.

The count of this clone is one. The chain links TRBV20-1 to TRBJ2-7; possibly TRBD2 for D (6 bases). The length of the CDR3 is 11 residues. Trimming took 7 bases from V and 2 from J, leaving 9 bases between them. Germline V CDR1 and CDR2: DFQATT, SNEGSKA (reference sequence). CDR3 nucleotides: TGCAGTGGGAGGGACGCCTACGAGCAGTACTTC. Translating it yields CSGRDAYEQYF.

This clone was recorded once. The chain has TRBV29-1 and TRBJ2-2; TRBD2 aligns across 7 bases. Germline V gene sequence: CDR1 SQVTM, CDR2 ANQGSEA. The CDR3 loop spans 15 amino acids. V dropped 5 bases and J dropped 4; count of bases not matched to a gene: 10. This CDR3 is CSVSSSGEPTGELFF. As DNA, the CDR3 is TGCAGCGTTAGTTCTAGCGGAGAACCCACCGGGGAGCTGTTTTTT.

The chain links TRBV29-1 to TRBJ1-2; D unclear. Germline CDR1 reads SQVTM; CDR2 reads ANQGSEA. Trimming left V 6 bases short and J 5 bases short, with 13 bases between. The CDR3 length is 12 residues. For the CDR3, the DNA is TGCAGCGTCGCCCAGGTTGGTTATGGCTACACCTTC. It translates to CSVAQVGYGYTF.

The chain has TRBV30 and TRBJ2-6, with TRBD1 as a possible D gene (5 bases). CDR3 length equals 13 residues. Trimming cost V 7 bases and J 2 bases, with 9 bases left between them. From germline, CDR1 is GTSNPN and CDR2 SVGIG (reference sequence). CDR3 in amino acids: CALQAAGANVLTF. The CDR3 DNA reads as TGTGCCTTACAGGCAGCTGGGGCCAACGTCCTGACTTTC.

Worth noting for this clone: The sample holds other DNA sequences that translate to the same CDR3. The gene calls are TRBV6-5 and TRBJ1-1; D is undetermined. This CDR3 contains 14 residues. With 0 bases removed from V and 0 bases from J, the gap between germline ends came to 5 bases. The germline V gene has CDR1 MNHEY and CDR2 SVGAGI. The CDR3 DNA sequence: TGTGCCAGCAGTTACTCGAGGTTGAACACTGAAGCTTTCTTT. It is translated as CASSYSRLNTEAFF.

The chain links TRBV29-1 to TRBJ2-3; 7 bases agree with TRBD1. CDR3 size: 14 residues. V trimming: 7 bases; J trimming: 2 bases; junction bases outside the gene matches: 9. CDR1 and CDR2 from the germline V gene are SQVTM and ANQGSEA. CDR3 region: CSANRGRNTDTQYF. The CDR3 DNA reads as TGCAGCGCGAACAGGGGAAGGAACACAGATACGCAGTATTTT.

V is TRBV27 and J is TRBJ2-7; a possible D gene is TRBD2 (5 bases). This CDR3 contains 12 residues. Germline CDR1 MNHEY, CDR2 SMNVEV (reference sequence). Trimming cost V 2 bases and J 6 bases, with 8 bases left between them. The CDR3 DNA sequence: TGTGCCAGCAGTTTAGGTCGGGGCGAGCAGTACTTC. Translation: CASSLGRGEQYF.

The chain employs TRBV7-9 and TRBJ2-5; 7 bases line up with TRBD2. The V segment lost 0 bases and the J segment 5 bases; nucleotides outside the gene matches: 3. Germline assignment: CDR1 SEHNR and CDR2 FQNEAQ (reference sequence). This CDR3 has 14 residues. For the CDR3, the DNA is TGTGCCAGCAGCTTAGCGACTAGCTGGGAGACCCAGTACTTC. Translation gives CASSLATSWETQYF.

The gene calls are TRBV29-1 and TRBJ1-2, with D perhaps matching TRBD1 (6 bases). This CDR3 is 12 amino acids long. CDR1 is SQVTM and CDR2 is ANQGSEA in the germline V gene. V lost 3 bases, J lost 5 bases, and 10 bases lay in between. The CDR3: CSVDGQPYGYTF. DNA for the CDR3: TGCAGCGTTGATGGACAGCCTTATGGCTACACCTTC.

The chain couples TRBV6-6 to TRBJ1-4; 7 bases fit TRBD1. The V segment lost 7 bases and the J segment 5 bases; nucleotides outside the gene matches: 7. Germline V gene data show CDR1 as MNHNY and CDR2 as SVGAGI (reference sequence). There are 14 residues in the CDR3. The CDR3 DNA follows: TGTGCCAGCACCGGTGGGGACAGCAATGAAAAACTGTTTTTT. Translated, it gives CASTGGDSNEKLFF.

The rearrangement joins TRBV29-1 to TRBJ2-5; TRBD1 aligns across 8 bases. Germline CDR1 is SQVTM and CDR2 is ANQGSEA. The CDR3 consists of 15 residues. The V gene end was trimmed by 7 bases and the J gene end by 5 bases; junction bases not matched to a gene: 15. Written as DNA, the CDR3 is TGCAGCGCCCCGCCTCAGGGGGCAATATCGGAGACCCAGTACTTC. It codes for CSAPPQGAISETQYF.

The rearrangement uses TRBV5-1 and TRBJ2-1; the match to TRBD2 covers 9 bases. From germline, CDR1 is SGHRS and CDR2 YFSETQ. The length of the CDR3 is 15 residues. V dropped 3 bases and J dropped 2; count of bases not matched to a gene: 3. The CDR3 here is CASSWRTSAYNEQFF. CDR3 bases: TGCGCCAGCAGCTGGAGGACTAGCGCCTACAATGAGCAGTTCTTC.

The chain couples TRBV7-3 to TRBJ1-1; D is possibly TRBD1 (6 bases). Trimming took 5 bases from V and 7 from J, leaving 14 bases between them. This CDR3 is 13 amino acids long. CDR1 SGHTA and CDR2 FQGTGA come from the germline V gene. The CDR3 DNA is TGTGCCAGCAGCCCGGCGGGGGGCCTTGAAGCTTTCTTT. Protein product: CASSPAGGLEAFF.

The chain employs TRBV30 and TRBJ1-4; D unclear. Germline V lookup: CDR1 GTSNPN, CDR2 SVGIG (reference sequence). Trimming removed 5 bases at V and 5 bases at J, with 15 bases between. The CDR3 is 14 residues long. The CDR3 is CAWHPLSSNEKLFF. The CDR3 DNA reads TGTGCCTGGCACCCTCTATCAAGCAATGAAAAACTGTTTTTT.

This clone is a singleton in its sample. The chain joins TRBV25-1 to TRBJ1-1, with D possibly TRBD1 on 5 matching bases. Germline CDR1 and CDR2: MGHDK and SYGVNS. This CDR3 is 15 amino acids long. V dropped 4 bases and J dropped 1 base, with 13 bases sitting between them. For the CDR3, the DNA is TGTGCCAGCAGTGCATGGGGCAGGGAGAACACTGAAGCTTTCTTT. This gives the protein CASSAWGRENTEAFF.

The chain carries TRBV29-1 and TRBJ1-1; a weak D match, TRBD1 (6 bases). The CDR3 loop spans 14 amino acids. Trimming cost V 4 bases and J 4 bases, with 16 bases left between them. Per the germline V gene, CDR1 is SQVTM and CDR2 is ANQGSEA. The CDR3 sequence is CSVGQGFVGTEAFF. CDR3 DNA sequence: TGCAGCGTTGGTCAGGGGTTTGTCGGCACTGAAGCTTTCTTT.

CDR3 region: CASSRPDRANTEAFF. The CDR3 DNA reads as TGTGCCAGCAGCCGGCCTGACAGGGCGAACACTGAAGCTTTCTTT. This sequence joins TRBV13 and TRBJ1-1; TRBD1 agrees at 7 bases. The CDR3 length is 15 residues. J lost 1 base, V lost 5 bases, and 7 bases had no gene match. Germline assignment: CDR1 PRHDT and CDR2 FYEKMQ (reference sequence).

The chain joins TRBV30 to TRBJ1-1, with D unresolved. The CDR3 length is 11 residues. CDR1 and CDR2 (germline): GTSNPN, SVGIG (reference sequence). V was trimmed by 1 base and J by 10 bases, leaving 10 bases between them. CDR3 loop: CAWSGSVRAFF. CDR3 in DNA: TGTGCCTGGAGTGGGAGTGTCAGAGCTTTCTTT.